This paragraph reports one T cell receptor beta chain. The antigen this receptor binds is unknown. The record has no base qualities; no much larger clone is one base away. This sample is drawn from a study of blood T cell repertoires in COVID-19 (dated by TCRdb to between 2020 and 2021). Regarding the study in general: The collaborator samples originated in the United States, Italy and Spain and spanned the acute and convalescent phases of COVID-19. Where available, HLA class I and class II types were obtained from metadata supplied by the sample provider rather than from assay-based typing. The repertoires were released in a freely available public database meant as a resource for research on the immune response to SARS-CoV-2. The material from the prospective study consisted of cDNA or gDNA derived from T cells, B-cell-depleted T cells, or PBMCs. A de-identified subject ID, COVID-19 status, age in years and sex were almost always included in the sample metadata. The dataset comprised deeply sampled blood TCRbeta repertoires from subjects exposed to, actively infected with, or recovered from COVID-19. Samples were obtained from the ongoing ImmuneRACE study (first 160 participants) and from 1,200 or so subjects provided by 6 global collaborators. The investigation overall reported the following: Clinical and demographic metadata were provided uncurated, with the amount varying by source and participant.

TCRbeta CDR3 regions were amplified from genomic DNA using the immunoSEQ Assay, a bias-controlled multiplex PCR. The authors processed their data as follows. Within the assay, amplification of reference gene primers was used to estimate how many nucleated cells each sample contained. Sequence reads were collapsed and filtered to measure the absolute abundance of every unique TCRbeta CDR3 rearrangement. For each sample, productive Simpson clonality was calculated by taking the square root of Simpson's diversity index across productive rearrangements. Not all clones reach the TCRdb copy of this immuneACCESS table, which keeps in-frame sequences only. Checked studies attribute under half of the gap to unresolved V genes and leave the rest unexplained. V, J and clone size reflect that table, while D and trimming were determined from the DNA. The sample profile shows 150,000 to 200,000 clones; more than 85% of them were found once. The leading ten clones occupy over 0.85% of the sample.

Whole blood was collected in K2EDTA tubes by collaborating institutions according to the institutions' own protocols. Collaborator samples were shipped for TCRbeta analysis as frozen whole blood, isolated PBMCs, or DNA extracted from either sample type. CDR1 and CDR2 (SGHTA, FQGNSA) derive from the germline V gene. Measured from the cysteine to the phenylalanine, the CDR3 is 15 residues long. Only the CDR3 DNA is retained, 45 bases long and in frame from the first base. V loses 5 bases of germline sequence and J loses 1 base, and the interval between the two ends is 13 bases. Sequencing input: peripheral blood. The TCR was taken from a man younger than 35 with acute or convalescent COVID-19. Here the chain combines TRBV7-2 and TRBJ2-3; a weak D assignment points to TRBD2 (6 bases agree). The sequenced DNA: TGTGCCAGCAGCAAGAGGGACTTCGGCACAGATACGCAGTATTTT. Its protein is CASSKRDFGTDTQYF.